This T cell receptor beta chain comes out of a study of T cell repertoires in urothelial bladder cancer. Looking at the study overall: Three lesions each were cT0, cTa, cT1, and cT2 or greater.

Repertoires were generated with immunoSEQ multiplex PCR, while TCRdb's copy carries only in-frame clones and drops some. The data show 5,000 to 7,500 clones, over 55% seen once. Study-wide results and caveats: Benign specimens held more T cells than urothelial carcinoma specimens. In carcinoma specimens, a single clone made up to about 15% of infiltrating lymphocytes. Benign specimens had a median roughly 11% infiltrating lymphocyte percentage.

The CDR3 runs to 16 residues. Germline CDR1 MNHEY, CDR2 SMNVEV (reference sequence). Trimming pared 0 bases from V and 5 bases from J, leaving 17 bases between. This clone was seen a single time. Its antigen is currently unknown. This clonotype originated in a human donor with urothelial carcinoma. The V and J genes are TRBV27 and TRBJ2-7; D is possibly TRBD1 (5 bases). Sequencing input: tumor-infiltrating cells from bladder cancer. The CDR3 spells CASSLSVRVSDHEQYF. In DNA form, the CDR3 reads TGTGCCAGCAGTTTATCGGTCAGGGTGAGCGATCACGAGCAGTACTTC.